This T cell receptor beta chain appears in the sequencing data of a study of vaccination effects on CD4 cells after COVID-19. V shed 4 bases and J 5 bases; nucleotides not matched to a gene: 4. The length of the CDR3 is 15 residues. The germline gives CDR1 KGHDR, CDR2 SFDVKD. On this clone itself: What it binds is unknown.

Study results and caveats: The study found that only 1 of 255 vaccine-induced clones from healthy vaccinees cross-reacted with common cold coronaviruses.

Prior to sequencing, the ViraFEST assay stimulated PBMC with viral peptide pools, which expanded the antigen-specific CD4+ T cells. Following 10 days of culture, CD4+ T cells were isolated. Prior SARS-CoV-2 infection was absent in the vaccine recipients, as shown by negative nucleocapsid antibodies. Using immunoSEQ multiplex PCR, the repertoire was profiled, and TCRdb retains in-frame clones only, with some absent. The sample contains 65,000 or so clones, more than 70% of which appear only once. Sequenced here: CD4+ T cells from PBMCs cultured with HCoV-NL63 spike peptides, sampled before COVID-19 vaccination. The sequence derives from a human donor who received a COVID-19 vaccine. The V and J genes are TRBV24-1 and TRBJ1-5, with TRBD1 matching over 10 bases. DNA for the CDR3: TGTGCCACCAGTGACCCCGGGACAGGGGATCAGCCCCAGCATTTT. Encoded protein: CATSDPGTGDQPQHF.